This T cell receptor beta chain was captured in a study of spatial heterogeneity in lung cancer (dated by TCRdb to between 2018 and 2020). Describing the broader study: Beta-chain transcripts were consistently detected in greater numbers than alpha-chain transcripts, which likely reflects a higher abundance of beta-chain transcripts. Nonsynonymous mutation counts, determined by whole-exome sequencing of tumor tissue, were related to TCR repertoire features. In the raw uncorrected reads, each unique combination of TCR and UMI appeared on average more than ten times. At surgery, both alpha and beta chains were TCR-sequenced in fewer than 250 tumor regions, 64 matched nontumor lung samples and just over 55 PBMC samples. TCR alpha and beta repertoires were quantitatively compared across multiple tumor regions, matched nontumor lung and blood in non-small cell lung cancer.

Findings and caveats that apply to the study as a whole: Confirming at a functional level the hypothesis that regional TCRs recognize regional mutations was considered to require additional single-cell paired TCR alpha and beta sequencing. Ubiquitous expanded tumor TCRs were detected in blood more often at tumor resection than at routine follow-up.

From cysteine to phenylalanine, the CDR3 is 11 amino acids long. Just the 33-base CDR3 DNA is kept, in frame starting at base 1. Trimming costs V 3 bases and J 3 bases, and their ends lie 2 bases apart. From the germline V gene, CDR1 is KGHDR and CDR2 is SFDVKD. The library was made by 5' RACE. The instrument given in TCRdb is NextSeq 500. The TCR library protocol attached a unique molecular identifier to each TCR cDNA molecule to allow correction of PCR and sequencing errors. Regarding the original processing steps: TCR identification, UMI-based error correction and CDR3 extraction were performed with Decombinator tools. TCRs above a frequency of 2 per 1,000, corresponding to the top 1% of the tumor frequency distribution, were defined as expanded. Each repertoire was subsampled 100 times to 5,000 TCRs, after which Renyi diversity was computed with the R vegan package. To build CDR3 similarity networks, amino acid triplet string-kernel similarity was used, and CDR3s were connected when their pairwise similarity was above 0.82. TCRdb reprocessed the public reads (quality trimming at Q25 with fastp, clone calling with MiXCR) and kept in-frame beta chains. CDR3 protein duplicates are merged, each entry listing the most common genes and DNA. What appears here as the V and J calls and clone size reflects TCRdb's work, not the paper's. This sample is represented by 20,000 to 25,000 distinct CDR3 sequences; approximately 4.5% of them were singletons. The biggest ten clones account for 7% to 8.5% of the sample.

This sample's time point label indicates: sample taken at primary tumor resection. Whole RNA extracted from tumor and nontumor lung tissue, or from cryopreserved PBMC samples, was used for TCR sequencing without cell sorting. Donors were some 78 patients with early-stage, untreated non-small cell lung cancer from the lung TRACERx cohort. Patients were selected for TCR sequencing only if sufficient RNA was available from at least two tumor regions. This clonotype came up many times. What this receptor recognizes is not known. No base qualities exist here, and no much larger clone lies one base off it.

This sequence originates from a male donor with early-stage non-small cell lung cancer. The chain links TRBV24-1 with TRBJ2-7; the D gene assignment is ambiguous. The material sequenced was PBMCs, taken at surgery. The sequenced DNA: TGTGCCACCAGTGATGTCTACGAGCAGTACTTC. Translated, it reads CATSDVYEQYF.